This TCR beta chain was obtained from a study of glioma-infiltrating T cells. Study at large: About one million peripheral T cells were targeted at about 4- to 11-fold coverage. Regarding the study as a whole: Shared blood CDR3 signature motifs marked patients with low tissue-blood divergence.

Using RNA template, CDR3s of TCR alpha and beta were amplified with iRepertoire arm-PCR. MiXCR, run by TCRdb on the multiplex PCR reads, gives a single entry per CDR3 protein. Among fewer than 500,000 distinct CDR3 sequences listed, around 38% were seen once. This CDR3 has 16 residues. With V trimmed by 4 bases and J by 4 bases, 8 bases remained unmatched. Germline lookup yields CDR1 DFQATT and CDR2 SNEGSKA (reference sequence). There are a few counts of this clonotype. Its antigen remains unknown. This clonotype originated in a human donor with low-grade glioma or glioblastoma, undergoing nonglioma brain surgery, or in good health (not recorded which). Sequencing was performed on glioma tissue, nonneoplastic brain tissue, or PBMCs (not recorded which). J is TRBJ1-6 and V is TRBV20-1; 9 bases map to TRBD1. The CDR3 DNA follows: TGCAGTGCTACCGAACAGGGGGCCCTTTATAATTCACCCCTCCACTTT. It encodes CSATEQGALYNSPLHF.